These 21 T cell receptor beta chains share one sample of origin, sequenced in a study of PD-L1 blockade in urothelial cancer. Measured with immunoSEQ multiplex PCR; TCRdb has only the in-frame clones, and not every one. The sample lists tens of thousands of clones, about 90% occurring once. Time point meaning: pretreatment peripheral blood. The specimen was PBMCs, collected around atezolizumab (anti-PD-L1) treatment. All receptors come from a man aged 55 to 70 with urothelial cancer.

The chain uses TRBV10-3 and TRBJ2-3; possibly TRBD2 for D (5 bases). Germline V lookup: CDR1 ENHRY, CDR2 SYGVKD. This CDR3 is built from 13 residues. Between the trimmed V and J ends, which lost 10 bases and 0 bases, there was a span of 11 bases. Written as DNA, the CDR3 is TGTGCCAGTTCTACGGGAAGCACAGATACGCAGTATTTT. It specifies CASSTGSTDTQYF.

The rearrangement joins TRBV6-5 to TRBJ2-1; D is perhaps TRBD1 (6 bases). The length of the CDR3 is 13 residues. The germline V and J ends were trimmed by 2 bases and 7 bases, with 9 bases remaining between them. Germline V gene sequence: CDR1 MNHEY, CDR2 SVGAGI. The CDR3 bases are TGTGCCAGCAGTTACCAGAGGGGGAATGAGCAGTTCTTC. Residues: CASSYQRGNEQFF.

This clone occurred once. V and J are TRBV4-1 and TRBJ1-4; 7 nucleotides line up with TRBD1. The CDR3 runs to 16 residues. The V gene end was trimmed by 5 bases and the J gene end by 0 bases; junction bases not matched to a gene: 6. The germline V gene encodes CDR1 MGHRA and CDR2 YSYEKL. The CDR3: CASSAGQVATNEKLFF. In DNA form, the CDR3 reads TGCGCCAGCAGCGCCGGACAGGTTGCAACTAATGAAAAACTGTTTTTT.

The chain is built from TRBV4-1 and TRBJ2-5; D may be TRBD2 (6 bases). The V and J ends lost 3 bases and 5 bases respectively, with 25 bases between them. This CDR3 is 18 amino acids long. In germline, CDR1 is MGHRA, CDR2 YSYEKL. The CDR3 is CASSHPDLIGGVWETQYF. The CDR3 DNA reads TGCGCCAGCAGCCACCCTGATCTTATCGGCGGGGTCTGGGAGACCCAGTACTTC.

The chain recombines TRBV4-2 with TRBJ2-2, with TRBD2 matching 7 bases. Germline V gene sequence: CDR1 LGHNA, CDR2 YNFKEQ. V trimming: 1 base; J trimming: 5 bases; junction bases outside the gene matches: 7. This CDR3 region has 16 residues. The CDR3 DNA is TGTGCCAGCAGCCAAGTGGCCGGGGGGAATACCGGGGAGCTGTTTTTT. Protein product: CASSQVAGGNTGELFF.

This chain uses TRBV7-2 with TRBJ2-1; D is uncertain. Germline V gene lookup returns CDR1 SGHTA and CDR2 FQGNSA. Trimming took 2 bases from V and 6 from J, leaving 5 bases between them. The CDR3 sequence is 12 residues long. The CDR3, as DNA: TGTGCCAGCAGCTTATTCCTCAATGAGCAGTTCTTC. Translating it yields CASSLFLNEQFF.

The chain carries TRBV5-6 and TRBJ2-5; possibly TRBD1 for D (5 bases). The CDR3 runs 15 residues. The V gene lost 2 bases and the J gene lost 4 bases, with 15 bases spanning the gap. Germline-derived CDR1 and CDR2 are SGHDT and YYEEEE. This CDR3 is CASSFRQGRGETQYF. The DNA of the CDR3 is TGTGCCAGCAGCTTCCGGCAGGGAAGGGGAGAGACCCAGTACTTC.

This clone was detected only a few times. The V gene is TRBV5-4, the J gene TRBJ2-4; the D is unclear. CDR1 is SGHNT, CDR2 YYREEE, per germline (reference sequence). V lost 0 bases and J lost 5, with 3 bases in between. This CDR3 contains 12 residues. The CDR3 nucleotides read TGTGCCAGCAGCTTGGCCGAAAACATTCAGTACTTC. Its protein product is CASSLAENIQYF.

The V and J genes are TRBV7-3 and TRBJ2-3, with TRBD2 identical over 11 bases. This CDR3 is built from 15 residues. Germline trimming cut 5 bases from V and 6 bases from J; bases unmatched to any gene: 7. CDR1 and CDR2 from the germline V gene are SGHTA and FQGTGA. CDR3 nucleotides: TGTGCCAGCAGCCCGACGGGACTAGCGGTCGATACGCAGTATTTT. Translated: CASSPTGLAVDTQYF.

The chain recombines TRBV7-9 with TRBJ2-3; weak D call: TRBD2 (5 bases). Trimming removed 5 bases at V and 2 bases at J, with 14 bases between. Germline-derived CDR1 and CDR2 are SEHNR and FQNEAQ (reference sequence). This CDR3 has 15 residues. Here the CDR3 DNA reads TGTGCCAGCAGCCCACGGGGAATCGACACAGATACGCAGTATTTT. Translation gives CASSPRGIDTDTQYF.

The J gene is TRBJ2-3, the V gene TRBV10-1; TRBD2 aligns across 9 bases. The CDR3 consists of 15 residues. Germline values: CDR1 WNHNN, CDR2 SYGVQD (reference sequence). With 4 bases clipped from V and 4 bases from J, the junction kept 6 bases outside the gene matches. The CDR3 loop reads CASSAPGLAPDTQYF. The CDR3 DNA follows: TGCGCCAGCAGTGCGCCGGGACTAGCCCCAGATACGCAGTATTTT.

The chain employs TRBV28 and TRBJ2-5, with 7 bases aligning to TRBD1. CDR3 length equals 15 residues. J gave up 5 bases and V 4 bases, and 10 bases lay outside the gene matches. CDR1 is MDHEN, CDR2 SYDVKM, per germline. The CDR3 sequence is CASSYRQGPFETQYF. CDR3 in DNA: TGTGCCAGCAGTTATCGACAGGGTCCCTTCGAGACCCAGTACTTC.

The rearrangement links TRBV7-2 to TRBJ1-4; weak D call: TRBD1 (5 bases). V was trimmed by 5 bases and J by 10 bases, leaving 17 bases between them. The germline V gene encodes CDR1 SGHTA and CDR2 FQGNSA. CDR3 length equals 14 residues. CDR3 sequence reads: CASSSQGGGGKLFF. As DNA, the CDR3 is TGTGCCAGCAGCAGCCAGGGAGGAGGCGGAAAACTGTTTTTT.

This clone was detected only once. The conserved closing phenylalanine or tryptophan is absent in this CDR3, likely reflecting a read error. The DNA is omitted, as the CDR3 cannot be located on it reliably, and the CDR3 follows TCRdb's listing. This chain uses TRBV7-2 with TRBJ2-7; TRBD1 is taken as the D call from the table, unchecked against the DNA. Germline CDR1 SGHTA, CDR2 FQGNSA. Counting both end residues, the CDR3 totals 12 amino acids. Here the CDR3 reads CASRVPGQGLAL.

This chain joins TRBV2 and TRBJ2-5; D ambiguous. This CDR3 has 15 residues. The V end was cut by 1 base, the J end by 4 bases, with 13 bases between. Germline V gene lookup returns CDR1 SNHLY and CDR2 FYNNEI. Here the CDR3 reads CASSEGGLPRETQYF. As DNA, the CDR3 is TGTGCCAGCAGTGAAGGAGGCTTGCCCAGAGAGACCCAGTACTTC.

The V gene is TRBV6-5, the J gene TRBJ2-3; 10 bases fit TRBD2. Germline lookup yields CDR1 MNHEY and CDR2 SVGAGI. V dropped 4 bases and J dropped 3; count of bases not matched to a gene: 7. CDR3 size: 16 residues. CDR3 region: CASSSPLAGATDTQYF. In nucleotides, the CDR3 is TGTGCCAGCAGTTCACCCCTAGCGGGAGCGACAGATACGCAGTATTTT.

The chain recombines TRBV27 with TRBJ1-1; possibly TRBD1 for D (5 bases). Germline V lookup: CDR1 MNHEY, CDR2 SMNVEV (reference sequence). This CDR3 contains 13 residues. The V gene lost 5 bases and the J gene lost 4 bases, with 11 bases spanning the gap. The CDR3 nucleotides read TGTGCCAGCAGTGTACATAGGGGCACTGAAGCTTTCTTT. Protein sequence: CASSVHRGTEAFF.

This chain joins TRBV5-1 and TRBJ1-2, with D possibly matching TRBD1 (6 bases). Germline lookup yields CDR1 SGHRS and CDR2 YFSETQ. The V gene lost 0 bases and the J gene lost 6 bases, with 12 bases spanning the gap. The CDR3 is 14 amino acids. CDR3 in amino acids: CASSLDRESNGYTF. Here the CDR3 DNA reads TGCGCCAGCAGCTTGGACAGGGAGTCAAATGGCTACACCTTC.

A few counts support this clone. The rearrangement uses TRBV7-8 and TRBJ1-1; 7 bases line up with TRBD1. CDR1 and CDR2 from the germline V gene are SGHVS and FQNEAQ. The CDR3 consists of 14 residues. Trimming took 4 bases from V and 10 from J; bases not matched to a gene: 12. The CDR3 bases are TGTGCCAGCAGCTCACAGAATCAAGGGGGCGTAGCTTTCTTT. Residues: CASSSQNQGGVAFF.

The chain combines TRBV7-2 with TRBJ2-3, with D perhaps matching TRBD1 (5 bases). Germline V gene sequence: CDR1 SGHTA, CDR2 FQGNSA. This CDR3 contains 14 residues. V shed 4 bases and J shed 3 bases, with 11 bases lying between them. CDR3 DNA: TGTGCCAGCAGCTGGGGCGGCGGAACAGATACGCAGTATTTT. This gives the protein CASSWGGGTDTQYF.

This sequence joins TRBV30 and TRBJ1-4; 9 bases map to TRBD1. Trimming at V came to 0 bases and at J to 6 bases, leaving 5 bases not matched to a gene. The CDR3 sequence is 15 residues long. Per the germline V gene, CDR1 is GTSNPN and CDR2 is SVGIG (reference sequence). The CDR3 sequence is CAWSVQGTGHEKLFF. The CDR3 bases are TGTGCCTGGAGTGTACAGGGGACAGGGCATGAAAAACTGTTTTTT.